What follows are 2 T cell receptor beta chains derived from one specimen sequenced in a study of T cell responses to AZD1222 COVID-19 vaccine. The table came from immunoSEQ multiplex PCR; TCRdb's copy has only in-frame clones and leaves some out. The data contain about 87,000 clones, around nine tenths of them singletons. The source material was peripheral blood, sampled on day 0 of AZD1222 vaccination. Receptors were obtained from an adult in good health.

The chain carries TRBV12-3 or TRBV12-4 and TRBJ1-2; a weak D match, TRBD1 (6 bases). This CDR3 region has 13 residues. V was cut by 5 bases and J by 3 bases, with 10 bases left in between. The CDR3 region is CASSRGQYYGYTF. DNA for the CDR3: TGTGCCAGCAGTCGAGGACAGTACTATGGCTACACCTTC.

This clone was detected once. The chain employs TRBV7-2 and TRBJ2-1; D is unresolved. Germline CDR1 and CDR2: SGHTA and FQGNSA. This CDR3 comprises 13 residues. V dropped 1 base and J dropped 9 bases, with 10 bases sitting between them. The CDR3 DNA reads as TGTGCCAGCAGCTTAGATTGGGCCAGTGAGCAGTTCTTC. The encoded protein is CASSLDWASEQFF.